This T cell receptor beta chain was identified during a study of blood T cell repertoires in COVID-19. Study information: T cells, B-cell-depleted T cells, or PBMCs provided the cDNA or gDNA that served as material.

Looked up from germline, CDR1 is LNHNV and CDR2 is YYDKDF (reference sequence). Trimming removed 3 bases from V and 5 bases from J; junction bases left unmatched: 6. There are 15 residues in the CDR3. In the study's own analysis: Amplification of reference gene primers provided the estimated nucleated cell counts. TCRdb's table, derived via immunoSEQ multiplex PCR, lists solely in-frame clones and lacks some. V and J calls and clone size come straight from that table; D and trimming were deduced from the DNA. The data hold some 130,000 clones, with around 85% observed a single time. The TCR originated in a human donor in a cohort sampled during active COVID-19. The specimen was peripheral blood. The rearrangement links TRBV15 to TRBJ2-3; 9 bases agree with TRBD2. The CDR3 here is CATSSRRGGVDTQYF. The CDR3, as DNA: TGTGCCACCAGCAGCAGGCGGGGGGGCGTAGATACGCAGTATTTT.